This T cell receptor beta chain originates from a study of T cell repertoires in cytomegalovirus infection. Across the study: Matching HLA type and CMV infection were both indicated by public TCR beta signatures. Study outcomes and limitations: There were HLA-C-restricted CMV-specific TCR beta clonotypes dominating the ex vivo response. The cumulative frequency of public TCR beta families distinguished individuals who carried CMV together with the relevant HLA.

The ends lost 3 bases at V and 0 bases at J; junction bases unmatched: 10. The germline gives CDR1 SGDLS, CDR2 YYNGEE. CDR3 length: 17 amino acids. Worth noting for this clonotype: The antigen is unknown.

TCRdb re-called the reads with MiXCR, one entry per CDR3 protein. This table holds around 740,000 distinct CDR3 sequences, 35% to 45% found once. V gene TRBV9 combines with J gene TRBJ1-1, with TRBD1 identical over 8 bases. The TCR was taken from a human donor in good health (CMV status not recorded). Some clones in this sample may be carry-over from other donors' samples. Material for sequencing was PBMCs. CDR3 nucleotide sequence: TGTGCCAGCAGCGATGGGACAGGAGCAAACCTGAACACTGAAGCTTTCTTT. Protein: CASSDGTGANLNTEAFF. Full variable domain (outside the CDR3, taken from reference TRBV9 and TRBJ1-1): DSGVTQTPKHLITATGQRVTLRCSPRSGDLSVYWYQQSLDQGLQFLIQYYNGEERAKGNILERFSAQQFPDLHSELNLSSLELGDSALYFCASSDGTGANLNTEAFFGQGTRLTVV.